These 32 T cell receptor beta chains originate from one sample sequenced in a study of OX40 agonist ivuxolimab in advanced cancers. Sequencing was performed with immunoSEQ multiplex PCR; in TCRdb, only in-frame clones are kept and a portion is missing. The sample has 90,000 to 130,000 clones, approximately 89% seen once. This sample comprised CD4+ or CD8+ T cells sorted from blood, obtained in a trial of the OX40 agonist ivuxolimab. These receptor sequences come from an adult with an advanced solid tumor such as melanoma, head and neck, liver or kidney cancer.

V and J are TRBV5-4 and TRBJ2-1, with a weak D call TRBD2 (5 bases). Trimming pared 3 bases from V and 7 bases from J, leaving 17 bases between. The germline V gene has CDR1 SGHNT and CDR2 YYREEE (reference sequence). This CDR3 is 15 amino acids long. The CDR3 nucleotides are TGTGCCAGCAGCTCTCTAGCACAGACACGGAATGAGCAGTTCTTC. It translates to CASSSLAQTRNEQFF.

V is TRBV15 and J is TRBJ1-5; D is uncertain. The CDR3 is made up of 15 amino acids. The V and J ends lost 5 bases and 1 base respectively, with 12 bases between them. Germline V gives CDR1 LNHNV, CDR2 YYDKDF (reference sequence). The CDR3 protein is CATSYPGASNQPQHF. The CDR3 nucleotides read TGTGCCACCAGCTATCCCGGCGCAAGCAATCAGCCCCAGCATTTT.

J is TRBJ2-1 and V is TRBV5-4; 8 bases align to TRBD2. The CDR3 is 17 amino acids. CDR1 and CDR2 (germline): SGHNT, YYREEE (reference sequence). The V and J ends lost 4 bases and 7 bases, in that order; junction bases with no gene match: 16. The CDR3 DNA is TGTGCCAGCAGCCCCGGGGGCGGGAGGAGTGGGACTAATGAGCAGTTCTTC. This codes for CASSPGGGRSGTNEQFF.

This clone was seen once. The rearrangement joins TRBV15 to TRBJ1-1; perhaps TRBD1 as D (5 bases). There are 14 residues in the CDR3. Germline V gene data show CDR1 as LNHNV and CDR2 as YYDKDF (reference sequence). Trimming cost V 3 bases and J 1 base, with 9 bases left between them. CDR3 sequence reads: CATSSRDRNTEAFF. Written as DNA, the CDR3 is TGTGCCACCAGCAGCCGCGACAGGAACACTGAAGCTTTCTTT. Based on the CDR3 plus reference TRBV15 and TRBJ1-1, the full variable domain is DAMVIQNPRYQVTQFGKPVTLSCSQTLNHNVMYWYQQKSSQAPKLLFHYYDKDFNNEADTPDNFQSRRPNTSFCFLDIRSPGLGDTAMYLCATSSRDRNTEAFFGQGTRLTVV.

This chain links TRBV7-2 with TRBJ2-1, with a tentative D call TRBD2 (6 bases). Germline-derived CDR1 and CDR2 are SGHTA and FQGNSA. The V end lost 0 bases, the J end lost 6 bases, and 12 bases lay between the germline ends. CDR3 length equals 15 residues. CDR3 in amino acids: CASSLALATVNEQFF. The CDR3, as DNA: TGTGCCAGCAGCTTAGCTCTAGCGACGGTCAATGAGCAGTTCTTC.

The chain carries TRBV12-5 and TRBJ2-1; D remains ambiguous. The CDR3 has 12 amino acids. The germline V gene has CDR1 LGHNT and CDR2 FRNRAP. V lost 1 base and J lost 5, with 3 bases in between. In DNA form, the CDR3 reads TGTGCTAGTGGTTTGGACAACAATGAGCAGTTCTTC. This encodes CASGLDNNEQFF.

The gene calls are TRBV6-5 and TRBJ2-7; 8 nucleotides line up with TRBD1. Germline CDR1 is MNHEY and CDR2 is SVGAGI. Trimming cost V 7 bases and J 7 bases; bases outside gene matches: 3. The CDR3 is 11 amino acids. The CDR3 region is CASKQGVEQYF. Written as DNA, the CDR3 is TGTGCCAGCAAACAGGGGGTTGAGCAGTACTTC.

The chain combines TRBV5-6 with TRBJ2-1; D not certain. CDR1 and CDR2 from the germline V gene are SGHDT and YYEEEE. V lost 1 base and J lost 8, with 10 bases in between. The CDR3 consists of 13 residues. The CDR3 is CASSLMGRDEQFF. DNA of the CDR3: TGTGCCAGCAGCTTGATGGGTAGGGATGAGCAGTTCTTC. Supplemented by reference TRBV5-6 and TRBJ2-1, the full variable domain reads DAGVTQSPTHLIKTRGQQVTLRCSPKSGHDTVSWYQQALGQGPQFIFQYYEEEERQRGNFPDRFSGHQFPNYSSELNVNALLLGDSALYLCASSLMGRDEQFFGPGTRLTVL.

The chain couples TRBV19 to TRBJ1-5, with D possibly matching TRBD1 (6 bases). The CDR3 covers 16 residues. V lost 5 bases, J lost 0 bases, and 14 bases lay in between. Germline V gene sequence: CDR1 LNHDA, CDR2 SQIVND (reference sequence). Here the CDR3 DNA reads TGTGCCAGTAGTCTTTTAGGGGGGTATAGCAATCAGCCCCAGCATTTT. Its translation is CASSLLGGYSNQPQHF.

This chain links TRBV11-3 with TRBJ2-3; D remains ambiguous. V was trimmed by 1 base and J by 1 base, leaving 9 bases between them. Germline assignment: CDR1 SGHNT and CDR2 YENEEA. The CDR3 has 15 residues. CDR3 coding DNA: TGTGCCAGCAGCTTAGGGCCTAGACGCACAGATACGCAGTATTTT. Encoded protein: CASSLGPRRTDTQYF.

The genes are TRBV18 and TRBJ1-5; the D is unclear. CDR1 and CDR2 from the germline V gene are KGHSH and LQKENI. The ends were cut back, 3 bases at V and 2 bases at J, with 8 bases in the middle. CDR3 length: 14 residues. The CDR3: CASSPLSGNQPQHF. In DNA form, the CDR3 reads TGTGCCAGCTCACCCCTCTCCGGCAATCAGCCCCAGCATTTT.

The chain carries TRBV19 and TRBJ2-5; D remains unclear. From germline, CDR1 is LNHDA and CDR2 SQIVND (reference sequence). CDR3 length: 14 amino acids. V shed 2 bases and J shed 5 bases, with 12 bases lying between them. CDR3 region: CASSIPPPGETQYF. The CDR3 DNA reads TGTGCCAGTAGTATACCCCCGCCTGGGGAGACCCAGTACTTC.

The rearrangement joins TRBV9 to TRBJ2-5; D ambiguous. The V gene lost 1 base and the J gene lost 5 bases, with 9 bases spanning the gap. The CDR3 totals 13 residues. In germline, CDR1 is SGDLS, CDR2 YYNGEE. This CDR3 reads CASSVTVRETQYF. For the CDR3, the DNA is TGTGCCAGCAGCGTAACCGTTCGGGAGACCCAGTACTTC.

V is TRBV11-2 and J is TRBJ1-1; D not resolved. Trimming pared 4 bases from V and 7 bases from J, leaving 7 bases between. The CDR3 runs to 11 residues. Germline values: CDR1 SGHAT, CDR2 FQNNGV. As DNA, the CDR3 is TGTGCCAGCAGCTCAAAGGTTGAAGCTTTCTTT. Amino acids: CASSSKVEAFF. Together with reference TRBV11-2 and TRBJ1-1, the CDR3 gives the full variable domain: EAGVAQSPRYKIIEKRQSVAFWCNPISGHATLYWYQQILGQGPKLLIQFQNNGVVDDSQLPKDRFSAERLKGVDSTLKIQPAKLEDSAVYLCASSSKVEAFFGQGTRLTVV.

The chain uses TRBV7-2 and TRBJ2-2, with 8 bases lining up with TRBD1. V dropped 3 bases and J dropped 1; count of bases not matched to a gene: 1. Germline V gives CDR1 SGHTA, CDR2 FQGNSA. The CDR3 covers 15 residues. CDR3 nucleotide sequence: TGTGCCAGCAGCTTGGGACAGGAGAACACCGGGGAGCTGTTTTTT. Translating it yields CASSLGQENTGELFF.

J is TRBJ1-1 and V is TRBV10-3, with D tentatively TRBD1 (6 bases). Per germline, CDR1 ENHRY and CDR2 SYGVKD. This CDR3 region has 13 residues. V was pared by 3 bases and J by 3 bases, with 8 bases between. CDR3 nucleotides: TGTGCCATCAGTGACAGGGGAGACACTGAAGCTTTCTTT. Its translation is CAISDRGDTEAFF.

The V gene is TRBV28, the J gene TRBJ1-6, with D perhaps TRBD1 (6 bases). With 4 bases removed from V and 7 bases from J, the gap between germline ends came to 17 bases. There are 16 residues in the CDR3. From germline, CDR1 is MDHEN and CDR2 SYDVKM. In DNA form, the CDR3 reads TGTGCCAGCAGTTCGGATATGACAGGTTACAATTCACCCCTCCACTTT. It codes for CASSSDMTGYNSPLHF.

The DNA for the CDR3 is TGTGCCAGCAGTCCCAGGTCCCCCTTCAGGGAGGTTTCGGATGAAAAACTGTTTTTT. This encodes CASSPRSPFREVSDEKLFF. The J gene is TRBJ1-4, the V gene TRBV21-1. TRBV21-1 is termed a pseudogene. The CDR3 runs 19 residues.

CDR3 protein: CASSQFGRANVLTF. DNA for the CDR3: TGTGCCAGCAGCCAGTTTGGGAGGGCCAACGTCCTGACTTTC. The chain joins TRBV7-9 to TRBJ2-6; D is ambiguous. CDR3 length equals 14 residues. The germline gives CDR1 SEHNR, CDR2 FQNEAQ (reference sequence). V lost 5 bases, J lost 5 bases, and 10 bases lay in between.

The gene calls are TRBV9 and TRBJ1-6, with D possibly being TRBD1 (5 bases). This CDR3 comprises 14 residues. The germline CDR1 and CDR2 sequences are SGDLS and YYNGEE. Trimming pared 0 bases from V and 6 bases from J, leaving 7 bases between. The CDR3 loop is CASSVGTLNSPLHF. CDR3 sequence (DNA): TGTGCCAGCAGCGTAGGGACACTTAATTCACCCCTCCACTTT.

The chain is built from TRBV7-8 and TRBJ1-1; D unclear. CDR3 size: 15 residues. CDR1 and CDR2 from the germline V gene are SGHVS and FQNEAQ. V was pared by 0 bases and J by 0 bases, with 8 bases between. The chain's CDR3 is CASSLAGPVNTEAFF. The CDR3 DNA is TGTGCCAGCAGCTTAGCAGGCCCCGTGAACACTGAAGCTTTCTTT.

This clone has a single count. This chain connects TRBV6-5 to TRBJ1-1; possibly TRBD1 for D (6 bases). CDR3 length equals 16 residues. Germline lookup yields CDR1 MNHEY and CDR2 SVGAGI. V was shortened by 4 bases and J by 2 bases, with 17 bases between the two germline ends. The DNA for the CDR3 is TGTGCCAGCAGTTCCCCTTGGTCCAGGGGAAACACTGAAGCTTTCTTT. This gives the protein CASSSPWSRGNTEAFF.

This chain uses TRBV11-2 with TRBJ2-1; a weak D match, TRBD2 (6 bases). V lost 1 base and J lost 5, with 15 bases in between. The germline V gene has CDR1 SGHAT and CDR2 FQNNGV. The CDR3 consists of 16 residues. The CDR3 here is CASSLVPGRSHNEQFF. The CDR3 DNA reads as TGTGCCAGCAGCTTAGTACCAGGGAGGTCCCACAATGAGCAGTTCTTC.

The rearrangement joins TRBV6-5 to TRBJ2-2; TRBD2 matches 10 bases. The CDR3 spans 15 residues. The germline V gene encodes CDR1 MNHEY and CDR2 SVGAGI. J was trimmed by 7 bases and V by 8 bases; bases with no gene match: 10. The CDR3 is CASGDLAGAGGELFF. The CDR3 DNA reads TGTGCCAGCGGAGATCTAGCGGGAGCCGGCGGGGAGCTGTTTTTT.

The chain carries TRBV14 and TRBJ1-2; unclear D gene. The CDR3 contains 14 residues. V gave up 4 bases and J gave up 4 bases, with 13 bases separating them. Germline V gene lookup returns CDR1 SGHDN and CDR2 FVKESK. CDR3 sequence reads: CASSPTRVLYGYTF. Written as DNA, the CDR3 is TGTGCCAGCAGCCCGACGAGGGTCCTCTATGGCTACACCTTC. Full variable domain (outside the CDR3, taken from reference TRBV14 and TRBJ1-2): EAGVTQFPSHSVIEKGQTVTLRCDPISGHDNLYWYRRVMGKEIKFLLHFVKESKQDESGMPNNRFLAERTGGTYSTLKVQPAELEDSGVYFCASSPTRVLYGYTFGSGTRLTVV.

CDR3 sequence reads: CASSAGQGVYEKLFF. The DNA for the CDR3 is TGTGCCAGCAGCGCTGGACAGGGCGTTTATGAAAAACTGTTTTTT. The V call is TRBV5-6, the J call TRBJ1-4, with 8 bases aligning to TRBD1. This CDR3 spans 15 amino acids. Germline V gives CDR1 SGHDT, CDR2 YYEEEE. V shed 4 bases and J 6 bases; nucleotides not matched to a gene: 8. The whole variable domain, filled in from reference TRBV5-6 and TRBJ1-4, reads DAGVTQSPTHLIKTRGQQVTLRCSPKSGHDTVSWYQQALGQGPQFIFQYYEEEERQRGNFPDRFSGHQFPNYSSELNVNALLLGDSALYLCASSAGQGVYEKLFFGSGTQLSVL.

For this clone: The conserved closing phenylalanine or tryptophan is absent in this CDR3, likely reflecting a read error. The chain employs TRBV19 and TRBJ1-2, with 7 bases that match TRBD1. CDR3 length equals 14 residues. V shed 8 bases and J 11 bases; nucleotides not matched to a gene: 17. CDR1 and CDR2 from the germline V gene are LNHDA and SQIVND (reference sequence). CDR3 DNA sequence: TGTGCCAGTGGTCCTCCGGGACAGCTGGTGAGATACACCTCC. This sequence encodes CASGPPGQLVRYTS.

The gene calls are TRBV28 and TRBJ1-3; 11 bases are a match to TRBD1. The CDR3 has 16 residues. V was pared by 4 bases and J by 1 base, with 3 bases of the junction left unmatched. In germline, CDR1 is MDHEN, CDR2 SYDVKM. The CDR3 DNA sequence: TGTGCCAGCAGTTACCGGGACAGGGGGTCTGGAAACACCATATATTTT. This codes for CASSYRDRGSGNTIYF. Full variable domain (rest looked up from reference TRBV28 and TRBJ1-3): DVKVTQSSRYLVKRTGEKVFLECVQDMDHENMFWYRQDPGLGLRLIYFSYDVKMKEKGDIPEGYSVSREKKERFSLILESASTNQTSMYLCASSYRDRGSGNTIYFGEGSWLTVV.

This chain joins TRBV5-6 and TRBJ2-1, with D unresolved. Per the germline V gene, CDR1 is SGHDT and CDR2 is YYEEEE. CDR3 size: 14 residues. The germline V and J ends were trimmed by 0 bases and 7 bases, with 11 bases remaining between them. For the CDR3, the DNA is TGTGCCAGCAGCTTGGTGGATCCCAGGAATGAGCAGTTCTTC. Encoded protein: CASSLVDPRNEQFF.

CDR3 sequence: CASSLWAEETQYF. The CDR3 nucleotides read TGTGCCAGCAGCTTATGGGCAGAAGAGACCCAGTACTTC. The gene calls are TRBV7-2 and TRBJ2-5; D remains ambiguous. V dropped 2 bases and J dropped 3 bases, with 7 bases sitting between them. Per germline, CDR1 SGHTA and CDR2 FQGNSA. The CDR3 has 13 residues.

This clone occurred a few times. The CDR3, as DNA: TGTGCCAGCAGCTTGGGACAGGCGGGGTCACCCCTCCACTTT. Protein: CASSLGQAGSPLHF. V usage is TRBV7-9 and J usage is TRBJ1-6; the match to TRBD1 covers 8 bases. The CDR3 contains 14 residues. Germline V gene lookup returns CDR1 SEHNR and CDR2 FQNEAQ (reference sequence). V lost 3 bases and J lost 10; bases outside the gene matches: 5. The full variable domain, completed using reference TRBV7-9 and TRBJ1-6, is DTGVSQNPRHKITKRGQNVTFRCDPISEHNRLYWYRQTLGQGPEFLTYFQNEAQLEKSRLLSDRFSAERPKGSFSTLEIQRTEQGDSAMYLCASSLGQAGSPLHFGNGTRLTVT.

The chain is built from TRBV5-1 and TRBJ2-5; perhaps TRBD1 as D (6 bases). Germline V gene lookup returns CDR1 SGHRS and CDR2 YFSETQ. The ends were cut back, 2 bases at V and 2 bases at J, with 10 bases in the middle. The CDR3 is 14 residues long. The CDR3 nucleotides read TGCGCCAGCAGCTTATCCGGACAGCAAGAGACCCAGTACTTC. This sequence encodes CASSLSGQQETQYF.